The 10 T cell receptor beta chains below come from one sample, sequenced in a study of shared clonotypes between healthy human individuals (dated by TCRdb to about 2020). The receptor library was made with the immunoSEQ multiplex PCR assay. TCRdb took over this immuneACCESS table, retaining in-frame rearrangements with V and J assigned. Such tables are incomplete; in checked studies, under half of the missing clones stem from an unresolved V gene, and the remainder is unexplained. In all, the sample holds about 480,000 clones, and roughly 85% of those were seen once. Around 13% of the sample is held by the ten biggest clonotypes. Sequences were obtained from PBMCs. Every receptor here comes from a woman between 40 and 55 years old in good health. Some clones in this sample may be carry-over from other donors' samples.

The chain joins TRBV5-1 to TRBJ2-7; 8 bases are a match to TRBD2. Per the germline V gene, CDR1 is SGHRS and CDR2 is YFSETQ. V was pared by 3 bases and J by 7 bases, with 3 bases of the junction left unmatched. The CDR3 runs 12 residues. This chain's CDR3 is CASSSPGGEQYF. In DNA, the CDR3 is TGCGCCAGCAGCTCCCCGGGGGGGGAGCAGTACTTC.

The gene calls are TRBV18 and TRBJ2-3; D may correspond to TRBD1 or TRBD2 (5 bases each). CDR3 length: 16 amino acids. Germline-derived CDR1 and CDR2 are KGHSH and LQKENI. Between the trimmed V and J ends, which lost 2 bases and 3 bases, there was a span of 15 bases. The CDR3 loop is CASSPIDRLTTDTQYF. The DNA of the CDR3 is TGTGCCAGCTCACCAATAGACAGACTAACAACAGATACGCAGTATTTT.

A single count supports this clone. This chain connects TRBV5-3 to TRBJ2-1; 11 nucleotides align to TRBD2. TRBV5-3 falls under the ORF class, with uncertain function. J lost 5 bases, V lost 3 bases, and 4 bases had no gene match. CDR3 size: 15 residues. The CDR3 sequence is CARSYTSGSDNEQFF. The CDR3 DNA reads TGTGCCAGAAGCTATACTAGCGGGAGCGACAATGAGCAGTTCTTC.

This clone was seen more than once but under ten times. The chain is built from TRBV28 and TRBJ1-2, with TRBD1 matching over 7 bases. V lost 3 bases and J lost 2; bases outside the gene matches: 3. The germline V gene has CDR1 MDHEN and CDR2 SYDVKM. This CDR3 comprises 14 residues. As DNA, the CDR3 is TGTGCCAGCAGTTTCCTAGGGGGCAACTATGGCTACACCTTC. Its protein product is CASSFLGGNYGYTF.

The V and J genes are TRBV14 and TRBJ2-7; 7 nucleotides line up with TRBD2. After removal of 3 bases from V and 3 bases from J, the junction contained 11 bases not matched to a gene. This CDR3 region has 16 residues. Germline CDR1 is SGHDN and CDR2 is FVKESK. CDR3 region: CASSHSRGRASYEQYF. Written as DNA, the CDR3 is TGTGCCAGCAGCCATTCGCGGGGGAGGGCCAGCTACGAGCAGTACTTC.

The J gene is TRBJ2-1, the V gene TRBV5-4, with 9 bases lining up with TRBD2. Germline CDR1 SGHNT, CDR2 YYREEE (reference sequence). V lost 4 bases and J lost 7; bases outside the gene matches: 12. The CDR3 has 16 residues. The CDR3 nucleotides read TGTGCCAGCAGCCGTTTGCGGGAGGGTCAGGGGAATGAGCAGTTCTTC. This codes for CASSRLREGQGNEQFF.

V and J are TRBV2 and TRBJ1-5; the match to TRBD1 covers 8 bases. This CDR3 spans 15 amino acids. The V gene end was trimmed by 6 bases and the J gene end by 4 bases; junction bases not matched to a gene: 8. CDR1 is SNHLY, CDR2 FYNNEI, per germline. The CDR3 DNA sequence: TGTGCCAGCAGCTCACAGGGGGGAGATAATCAGCCCCAGCATTTT. Protein product: CASSSQGGDNQPQHF.

This chain joins TRBV5-4 and TRBJ2-1; D is unclear. In germline, CDR1 is SGHNT, CDR2 YYREEE (reference sequence). This CDR3 contains 14 residues. V was shortened by 3 bases and J by 0 bases, with 7 bases between the two germline ends. For the CDR3, the DNA is TGTGCCAGCAGCTCCAAGATCTCCTACAATGAGCAGTTCTTC. This encodes CASSSKISYNEQFF.

V usage is TRBV6-5 and J usage is TRBJ1-1; D is undetermined. With 6 bases removed from V and 1 base from J, the gap between germline ends came to 12 bases. CDR3 length: 14 residues. The V gene's germline CDR1 is MNHEY and CDR2 SVGAGI. The CDR3 bases are TGTGCCAGCAGCTCCGGCGGTTGGAACACTGAAGCTTTCTTT. Amino acid sequence: CASSSGGWNTEAFF.

This clone showed up just once. CDR3 nucleotide sequence: TGTGCCATCAAACCGGGACAGGGGGCCTACGAGCAGTACTTC. It translates to CAIKPGQGAYEQYF. The V gene is TRBV10-3, the J gene TRBJ2-7; 11 nucleotides line up with TRBD1. Germline V gives CDR1 ENHRY, CDR2 SYGVKD. The CDR3 totals 14 residues. Trimming took 7 bases from V and 2 from J; bases not matched to a gene: 4.